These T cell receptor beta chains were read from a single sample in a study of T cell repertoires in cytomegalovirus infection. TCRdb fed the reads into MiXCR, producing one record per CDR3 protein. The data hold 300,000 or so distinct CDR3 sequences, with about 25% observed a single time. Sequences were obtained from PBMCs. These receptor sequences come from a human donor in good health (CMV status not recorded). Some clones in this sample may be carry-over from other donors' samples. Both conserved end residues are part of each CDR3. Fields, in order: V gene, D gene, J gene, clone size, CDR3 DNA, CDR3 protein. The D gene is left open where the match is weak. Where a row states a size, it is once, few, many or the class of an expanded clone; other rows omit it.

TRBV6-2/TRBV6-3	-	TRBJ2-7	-	TGTGCCAGCAGTTACGTTATAGGAGCAGGGTTCGGCGAGCAGTACTTC	CASSYVIGAGFGEQYF
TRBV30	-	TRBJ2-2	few	TGTGCCTGGAGCCAAACCGGGGAGCTGTTTTTT	CAWSQTGELFF
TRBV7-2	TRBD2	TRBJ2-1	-	TGTGCCAGCAGCTTAGTTGGTAGCGGGGGGAGATACAATGAGCAGTTCTTC	CASSLVGSGGRYNEQFF
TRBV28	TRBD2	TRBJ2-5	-	TGTGCCAGCAGTCCACGACTAGCGGTGTACAGGGAGACCCAGTACTTC	CASSPRLAVYRETQYF
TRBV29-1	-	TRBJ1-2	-	TGCAGCGTTGACTACGACTCCGGCTACACCTTC	CSVDYDSGYTF
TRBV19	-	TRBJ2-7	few	TGTGCCAGTAGTTCGGACAGATTTGGGCAGTACTTC	CASSSDRFGQYF
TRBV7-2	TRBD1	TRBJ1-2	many	TGTGCCAGCAGCTTCGACAGGGGGCTAAACGGCTACACCTTC	CASSFDRGLNGYTF
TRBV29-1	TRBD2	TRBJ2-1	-	TGCAGCGTTGACAGCGGGAGGGATGAGCAGTTCTTC	CSVDSGRDEQFF
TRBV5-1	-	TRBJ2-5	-	TGCGCCAGCAGCTTCTATAGCGGACTCCAAGAGACCCAGTACTTC	CASSFYSGLQETQYF
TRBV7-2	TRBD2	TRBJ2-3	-	TGTGCCAGCAGCCGAAGCGGGGGAACAGATACGCAGTATTTT	CASSRSGGTDTQYF
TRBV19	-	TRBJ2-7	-	TGTGCCAGAGGTGGGACGAAAAAAGGCGAGCAGTACTTC	CARGGTKKGEQYF
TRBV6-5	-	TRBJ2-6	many	TGTGCCAGCAGTTACATCCCAGGAGCCTACTCTGGGGCCAACGTCCTGACTTTC	CASSYIPGAYSGANVLTF
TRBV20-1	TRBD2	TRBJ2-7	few	TGCAGTGCTTCCCCGGGACTAGCGTCGTACGAGCAGTACTTC	CSASPGLASYEQYF
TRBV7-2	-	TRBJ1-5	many	TGTGCCAGCAGCCCCTTTGGCCCCTATAGCAATCAGCCCCAGCATTTT	CASSPFGPYSNQPQHF
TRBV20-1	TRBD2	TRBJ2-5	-	TGCAGTGCTAGACTTCCGGGAGGCCAAGAGACCCAGTACTTC	CSARLPGGQETQYF
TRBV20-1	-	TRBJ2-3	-	TGCAGTGCCCCGAGGGGGGGGGGCACAGATACGCAGTATTTT	CSAPRGGGTDTQYF
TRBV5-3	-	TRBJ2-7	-	TGTGCCAGCAGCTTGGAAACTGGAGTTGGTTTGGCCTACGAGCAGTACTTC	CASSLETGVGLAYEQYF
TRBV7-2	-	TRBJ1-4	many	TGTGCCAGCAGCTTGGGAGGAAAACTGTTTTTT	CASSLGGKLFF
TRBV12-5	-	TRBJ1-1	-	TGTGCTAGTGGTTGGCAGGGTGAAGCTTTCTTT	CASGWQGEAFF
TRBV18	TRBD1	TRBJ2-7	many	TGTGCCAGCTCACCCTCCGGGACAGCCACCTACGAGCAGTACTTC	CASSPSGTATYEQYF
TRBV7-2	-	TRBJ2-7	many	TGTGCCAGCAGCTTTAATATGGTGGGAGAGCAGTACTTC	CASSFNMVGEQYF
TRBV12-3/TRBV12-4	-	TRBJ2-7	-	TGTGCCAGCAGTCCCACCAGAGGGGGGACCTCCTACGAGCAGTACTTC	CASSPTRGGTSYEQYF
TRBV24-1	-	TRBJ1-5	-	TGTGCCACCAGTGACAGGGGAGGTCAGCCCCAGCATTTT	CATSDRGGQPQHF
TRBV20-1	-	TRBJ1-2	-	TGCAGTGCTAGAGAACCGGGACGCGTAGTATCGGGCGGCTACACCTTC	CSAREPGRVVSGGYTF
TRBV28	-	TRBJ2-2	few	TGTGCCAGCAGTTTTAGCTTGGCGCTGATCACCGGGGAGCTGTTTTTT	CASSFSLALITGELFF
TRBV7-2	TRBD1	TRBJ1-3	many	TGTGCCAGCAGCTCGGGACAGGGGGCTGGAAACACCATATATTTT	CASSSGQGAGNTIYF
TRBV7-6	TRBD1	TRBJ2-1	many	TGTGCCAGCAGTACCTACCGGGACAGGTCGGCGGGGACCCCCTACAATGAGCAGTTCTTC	CASSTYRDRSAGTPYNEQFF
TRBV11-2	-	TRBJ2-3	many	TGTGCCAGCAGCTTATACGCGGCTAGCACAGATACGCAGTATTTT	CASSLYAASTDTQYF
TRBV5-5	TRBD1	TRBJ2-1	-	TGTGCCAGCAGCTCCTTGACAGGGGGCAGGGATGAGCAGTTCTTC	CASSSLTGGRDEQFF
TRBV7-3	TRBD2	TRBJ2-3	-	TGTGCCAGCAAATGTAGCGGGGCCCCGGGGGATACGCAGTATTTT	CASKCSGAPGDTQYF